The subject of this entry is one TCR beta chain. Its antigen is undetermined. By way of CD45RO/CCR7/CD25/CD127/CD95/CD27, the CD4+ regulatory, stem cell-like memory, central memory and naive cells were sorted. The data belong to a study of beta chain features in type 1 diabetes. Whole-study results and caveats: Reduced insertions and increased deletions marked VDJ junctions in type 1 diabetes patients. In all four CD4+ subsets, TCRB CDR3 length was significantly, moderately reduced in type 1 diabetes. With patients and controls alike, PCR might favor shorter templates to an equal degree.

Isolated RNA was reverse transcribed in full, so expressed TCRB transcripts were sequenced. Produced via immunoSEQ multiplex PCR; TCRdb's table is partial and in-frame only. In the table there are a few hundred thousand clones, 10% to 15% of which are singletons. The CDR3 loop spans 14 amino acids. V was shortened by 3 bases and J by 2 bases, with 8 bases between the two germline ends. Germline V gives CDR1 LNHDA, CDR2 SQIVND (reference sequence). The rearrangement joins TRBV19 to TRBJ2-4; D unclear. Sequences were obtained from naive CD4+ T cells from blood. The clonotype originates from a woman aged 18-29 years with type 1 diabetes. CDR3 coding DNA: TGTGCCAGTAGTATTTCTGTCTCCAAAAACATTCAGTACTTC. Translation gives CASSISVSKNIQYF.